One sample yielded the 11 T cell receptor beta chains listed below, sequenced in a study of vaccination effects on CD4 cells after COVID-19. Produced via immunoSEQ multiplex PCR; TCRdb's table is partial and in-frame only. Of about 20,000 clones listed, roughly four fifths are singletons. Antigen-specific CD4+ T cells were first expanded with viral peptide pools by the ViraFEST assay and only then sequenced. Cultured cells yielded isolated CD4+ T cells after more than nine days. According to PCR results, the person was infected with SARS-CoV-2 between March and December 2020. Their antigens are not known. The sequencing here drew on CD4+ T cells from PBMCs cultured with a peptide pool, taken before COVID-19 vaccination. These receptor sequences come from a human donor who had a prior SARS-CoV-2 infection.

Only a few counts were recorded for this clone. The rearrangement links TRBV4-2 to TRBJ2-5; D is unresolved. The germline V and J ends were trimmed by 4 bases and 5 bases, with 14 bases remaining between them. Germline V gene lookup returns CDR1 LGHNA and CDR2 YNFKEQ. The CDR3 spans 14 residues. CDR3 DNA: TGTGCCAGCAGCCCGGTATGGTCGATCGAGACCCAGTACTTC. Protein product: CASSPVWSIETQYF.

The chain joins TRBV6-6 to TRBJ1-2; 11 nucleotides agree with TRBD1. The germline CDR1 and CDR2 sequences are MNHNY and SVGAGI (reference sequence). The CDR3 contains 15 residues. V trimming: 0 bases; J trimming: 14 bases; junction bases outside the gene matches: 11. The CDR3 DNA sequence: TGTGCCAGCAGTTACTCTTCCGGGACAGGGGGTCGGTCTACCTTC. Protein product: CASSYSSGTGGRSTF.

The chain has TRBV4-2 and TRBJ1-1; D unclear. Germline loops: CDR1 LGHNA, CDR2 YNFKEQ. The CDR3 extends over 15 amino acids. Trimming removed 0 bases from V and 5 bases from J, with 13 bases in between. The CDR3 coding sequence is TGTGCCAGCAGCCAAGAGGGATGGGGAGATACTGAAGCTTTCTTT. It codes for CASSQEGWGDTEAFF.

The chain links TRBV5-6 to TRBJ1-2; TRBD1 aligns across 7 bases. The length of the CDR3 is 14 residues. The germline V gene has CDR1 SGHDT and CDR2 YYEEEE. With V trimmed by 4 bases and J by 14 bases, 17 bases remained unmatched. In DNA, the CDR3 is TGTGCCAGCAGCCAGAGTCCTGTAATCGGGGGACAGACCTTC. It specifies CASSQSPVIGGQTF.

This clone is deemed medium-sized. The rearrangement links TRBV5-1 to TRBJ2-1, with 9 bases identical to TRBD2. With V trimmed by 5 bases and J by 5 bases, 8 bases remained unmatched. The germline gives CDR1 SGHRS, CDR2 YFSETQ. CDR3 length: 15 amino acids. CDR3 nucleotide sequence: TGCGCCAGCAGGGGGCTAGCGGGGAGCGACAATGAGCAGTTCTTC. As protein: CASRGLAGSDNEQFF.

This clone has just one count. This rearrangement joins TRBV24-1 to TRBJ1-5, with TRBD1 matching 11 bases. J was trimmed by 5 bases and V by 9 bases; bases with no gene match: 8. CDR3 length: 15 residues. Per the germline V gene, CDR1 is KGHDR and CDR2 is SFDVKD. CDR3 bases: TGTGCCACCCCTCTCCGGGACAGGGGGTATCAGCCCCAGCATTTT. It yields the protein CATPLRDRGYQPQHF.

This clone was seen a handful of times. This chain connects TRBV6-1 to TRBJ1-1, with a weak D call TRBD1 (5 bases). The V gene's germline CDR1 is MNHNS and CDR2 SASEGT. Between the trimmed V and J ends, which lost 2 bases and 3 bases, there was a span of 10 bases. There are 14 residues in the CDR3. CDR3 amino acids: CASSERIRDTEAFF. DNA for the CDR3: TGTGCCAGCAGTGAACGGATCAGGGACACTGAAGCTTTCTTT.

V usage is TRBV24-1 and J usage is TRBJ2-1; D not certain. The V end lost 5 bases, the J end lost 12 bases, and 10 bases lay between the germline ends. Germline CDR1 reads KGHDR; CDR2 reads SFDVKD. The CDR3 length is 11 residues. The CDR3 bases are TGTGCCACCAGTGTTAATGGTTTGCAGTTCTTC. Translating it yields CATSVNGLQFF.

This clone was recorded only once. The rearrangement uses TRBV9 and TRBJ2-3, with D possibly being TRBD1 or TRBD2 (5 bases each). V was pared by 3 bases and J by 1 base, with 15 bases between. The CDR3 loop spans 16 amino acids. Germline V gene data show CDR1 as SGDLS and CDR2 as YYNGEE. CDR3 protein: CASSEGRSTRTDTQYF. The CDR3 DNA follows: TGTGCCAGCAGCGAGGGACGATCGACTCGCACAGATACGCAGTATTTT.

The V call is TRBV10-3, the J call TRBJ1-2, with TRBD1 matching 10 bases. From germline, CDR1 is ENHRY and CDR2 SYGVKD. The CDR3 consists of 13 residues. The junction had 3 bases not matched to a gene; V was cut back by 6 bases and J by 5 bases. The CDR3 nucleotides are TGTGCCATCAGGGGGGGACAGGGGTATGGCTACACCTTC. This translates into CAIRGGQGYGYTF.

The J gene is TRBJ2-7, the V gene TRBV6-5; either TRBD1 or TRBD2 may supply D (5 bases each). The germline CDR1 and CDR2 sequences are MNHEY and SVGAGI. This CDR3 has 13 amino acids. The V end lost 2 bases, the J end lost 9 bases, and 14 bases lay between the germline ends. CDR3 DNA sequence: TGTGCCAGCAGTTACCGAGAAAGGGACGGGCAGTACTTC. Translating it yields CASSYRERDGQYF.